A single T cell receptor beta chain is shown here with its context. Produced via immunoSEQ multiplex PCR; TCRdb's table is partial and in-frame only. The table includes about 500,000 clones, about 91% detected once. Trimming took off 7 bases at V and 2 bases at J, with 8 bases between the two ends. Germline assignment: CDR1 LGHNT and CDR2 FRNRAP. The CDR3 totals 12 residues. This record belongs to a study of blood T cell repertoires in COVID-19. The sequence came from a man aged 18 to 29 with COVID-19, enrolled during active disease. The chain carries TRBV12-5 and TRBJ2-5; D remains ambiguous. Sample: peripheral blood. The CDR3 DNA reads TGTGCTAGTGATTCAGGTCAAGAGACCCAGTACTTC. This codes for CASDSGQETQYF.